These 14 T cell receptor beta chains came from one sample sequenced in a study of cytomegalovirus exposure and HLA in healthy donors. In the PCR, 60 Vbeta and 13 Jbeta primers were used. Only in-frame clones appear in the TCRdb table, and some are missing; sequencing was by immunoSEQ multiplex PCR. The table includes about 140,000 clones, around three fifths detected once. The sequencing sample was made of PBMCs. The receptors were gathered from a male donor in good health and CMV-seronegative.

This clone occurred a few times. The chain joins TRBV10-3 to TRBJ2-7; tentatively, D is TRBD1 (5 bases). The V and J ends lost 6 bases and 0 bases respectively, with 12 bases between them. Germline-derived CDR1 and CDR2 are ENHRY and SYGVKD. This CDR3 has 14 amino acids. CDR3 loop: CAIRATVSSYEQYF. Written as DNA, the CDR3 is TGTGCCATCAGAGCGACAGTGAGCTCCTACGAGCAGTACTTC.

The rearrangement joins TRBV6-5 to TRBJ1-2, with a possible D match to TRBD1 (6 bases). Germline V CDR1 and CDR2: MNHEY, SVGAGI. The CDR3 loop spans 15 amino acids. V was cut by 7 bases and J by 2 bases, with 17 bases left in between. CDR3 region: CASTLSGQQNYGYTF. The CDR3 DNA follows: TGTGCCAGCACCCTAAGCGGACAGCAGAACTATGGCTACACCTTC.

This clone has just a few counts. The chain uses TRBV7-2 and TRBJ2-3, with D possibly TRBD1 on 6 matching bases. Trimming removed 0 bases at V and 1 base at J, with 8 bases between. The germline gives CDR1 SGHTA, CDR2 FQGNSA. The length of the CDR3 is 15 residues. The CDR3 loop reads CASSLAGARTDTQYF. The CDR3 nucleotides read TGTGCCAGCAGCTTAGCGGGGGCCCGCACAGATACGCAGTATTTT.

V and J are TRBV19 and TRBJ1-1; TRBD1 matches at 7 bases. Trimming removed 7 bases from V and 3 bases from J; junction bases left unmatched: 5. Germline-derived CDR1 and CDR2 are LNHDA and SQIVND (reference sequence). The CDR3 loop spans 13 amino acids. The CDR3 reads CASISGGDTEAFF. Here the CDR3 DNA reads TGTGCCAGTATTTCAGGGGGAGACACTGAAGCTTTCTTT.

This clone was counted a single time. For the CDR3, the DNA is TGTGCCAGCAGTACGGCCTACGAGCAGTACTTC. Its translation is CASSTAYEQYF. The genes are TRBV6-1 and TRBJ2-7; D is uncertain. The CDR3 contains 11 residues. The V end was cut by 5 bases, the J end by 2 bases, with 4 bases between. CDR1 and CDR2 (germline): MNHNS, SASEGT.

The rearrangement uses TRBV15 and TRBJ1-1, with D possibly TRBD1 on 5 matching bases. The CDR3 runs to 16 residues. Trimming took 3 bases from V and 1 from J, leaving 15 bases between them. Germline CDR1 is LNHNV and CDR2 is YYDKDF (reference sequence). The CDR3 bases are TGTGCCACCAGCAGGGGGAGGGGCATACCGAACACTGAAGCTTTCTTT. Amino acid sequence: CATSRGRGIPNTEAFF.

The chain employs TRBV30 and TRBJ2-2, with D hard to call. The CDR3 is 14 amino acids. Trimming took off 3 bases at V and 0 bases at J, with 8 bases between the two ends. Germline V gives CDR1 GTSNPN, CDR2 SVGIG (reference sequence). CDR3: CAWRVAANTGELFF. The DNA for the CDR3 is TGTGCCTGGAGGGTGGCGGCGAACACCGGGGAGCTGTTTTTT.

The rearrangement joins TRBV6-1 to TRBJ1-2, with D perhaps TRBD1 (5 bases). This CDR3 has 13 residues. Germline CDR1 MNHNS, CDR2 SASEGT. Between the trimmed V and J ends, which lost 7 bases and 4 bases, there was a span of 13 bases. The CDR3 sequence: CASTIDSPYGYTF. The DNA of the CDR3 is TGTGCCAGCACAATAGACAGTCCCTATGGCTACACCTTC.

This chain uses TRBV11-3 with TRBJ2-1; TRBD2 aligns across 10 bases. CDR3 length equals 15 residues. CDR1 SGHNT and CDR2 YENEEA come from the germline V gene. V was pared by 5 bases and J by 4 bases, with 5 bases of the junction left unmatched. The CDR3 nucleotides read TGTGCCAGCAGCCCTAGCGGGGGAACTTACAATGAGCAGTTCTTC. This translates into CASSPSGGTYNEQFF.

V and J are TRBV5-6 and TRBJ2-3; 8 bases align to TRBD2. This CDR3 has 13 amino acids. Germline CDR1 and CDR2: SGHDT and YYEEEE. The V segment lost 7 bases and the J segment 6 bases; nucleotides outside the gene matches: 7. CDR3 sequence reads: CASSRSGEDTQYF. The DNA of the CDR3 is TGTGCCAGCTCCCGTAGCGGGGAGGATACGCAGTATTTT.

The table lists this clone with a count of one. V is TRBV7-2 and J is TRBJ2-1, with D tentatively TRBD2 (5 bases). Germline V CDR1 and CDR2: SGHTA, FQGNSA. The CDR3 consists of 12 residues. V was cut by 5 bases and J by 7 bases, with 9 bases left in between. The CDR3 coding sequence is TGTGCCAGCAGCCCCCAGCGGAATGAGCAGTTCTTC. Translating gives CASSPQRNEQFF.

The V call is TRBV2, the J call TRBJ2-1; 8 positions agree with TRBD2. This CDR3 comprises 13 residues. CDR1 is SNHLY and CDR2 is FYNNEI in the germline V gene. V lost 7 bases, J lost 4 bases, and 3 bases stayed unmatched. DNA for the CDR3: TGTGCCAGCACGACTAGCGCTTACAATGAGCAGTTCTTC. It encodes CASTTSAYNEQFF.

The sample holds a few counts of this clone. This chain connects TRBV5-1 to TRBJ2-5, with 8 bases fitting TRBD2. The CDR3 length is 15 residues. The J segment lost 2 bases and the V segment lost 0 bases, leaving 3 bases of the junction unmatched. Germline assignment: CDR1 SGHRS and CDR2 YFSETQ. The DNA of the CDR3 is TGCGCCAGCAGCTTGGTAGCGGGGTCACAAGAGACCCAGTACTTC. It is translated as CASSLVAGSQETQYF.

The chain links TRBV11-3 to TRBJ2-5, with 9 bases fitting TRBD2. Looked up from germline, CDR1 is SGHNT and CDR2 is YENEEA. J gave up 5 bases and V 1 base, and 5 bases lay outside the gene matches. The CDR3 runs 15 residues. The CDR3 sequence is CASSLGLAGPETQYF. The DNA for the CDR3 is TGTGCCAGCAGCTTAGGTCTAGCGGGGCCGGAGACCCAGTACTTC.